This T cell receptor (beta chain) was captured by sequencing in a study of cytomegalovirus exposure and HLA in healthy donors. Study-level results: Later work associated roughly 15,000 TCR beta sequences with HLA alleles at 0.05 false discovery rate.

From germline, CDR1 is LNHDA and CDR2 SQIVND (reference sequence). The CDR3 length is 15 residues. V lost 3 bases and J lost 5, with 11 bases in between. A word on this clone: Its antigen is still unknown.

The PCR had 60 Vbeta and 13 Jbeta primers. Sequenced by immunoSEQ multiplex PCR; TCRdb stores in-frame clones only, minus some. Of under 200,000 clones detected, around 79% appear once; the ten largest clones hold over 12%. The V call is TRBV19, the J call TRBJ1-6; possibly TRBD1 for D (5 bases). The receptor was derived from a man aged 50 to 59 in good health and CMV-seropositive. Specimen: PBMCs. This chain's CDR3 is CASSIGGRHNSPLHF. The CDR3 region has the DNA TGTGCCAGTAGTATCGGGGGACGACATAATTCACCCCTCCACTTT.